This TCR beta chain was sequenced for a study of early stage breast cancer tumors. Across the whole study: Of some 15 invasive breast tumors, about 12 were hormone receptor-positive, HER2-negative.

Regarding the study as a whole: In about 90% of the 16 patients, blood comparison separated tumor from normal breast. Chain pairing and CD4, CD8 or FOXP3 expression were not captured.

Profiling relied on immunoSEQ multiplex PCR, and the TCRdb table lists in-frame clones only, not all of them. The sample lists thousands of clones, 60% to 85% occurring once. For this clone: The antigen is not known.

Often roughly 90-340 mg of normal breast tissue was needed for DNA. The V end was cut by 2 bases, the J end by 0 bases, with 8 bases between. CDR1 is SGHAT and CDR2 is FQNNGV in the germline V gene. The CDR3 length is 15 residues. Input material: normal breast tissue next to the tumor. This TCR came from a person aged 55 to 75 with breast cancer. V and J are TRBV11-2 and TRBJ2-1; no firm D call. This chain's CDR3 is CASSLMHISYNEQFF. CDR3 DNA sequence: TGTGCCAGCAGCTTAATGCATATCTCCTACAATGAGCAGTTCTTC.